The entry that follows covers one T cell receptor (beta chain) sequence. The specificity of this receptor is unknown. One base away there is no much larger clone; base qualities are not given. Sequenced on an Illumina HiSeq 1500. The public reads were run again by TCRdb, first through fastp at Q25 and then through MiXCR, and only productive beta chains were kept. Rows with one shared CDR3 protein collapse into an entry with the most common genes and DNA. The sample table contains more than 95,000 distinct CDR3 sequences; only one count was recorded for about 32% of them. Of the sample, approximately 59% is held by the ten largest clones. The germline V gene provides CDR1 SNHLY and CDR2 FYNNEI. Counted from cysteine to phenylalanine, this CDR3 has 13 amino acids. The kept DNA is CDR3 alone, 39 bases in frame from the first base. Trimming at the junction amounts to 2 bases on V and 5 bases on J, and the germline ends lie 9 bases apart.

The source of the sample is a study of T cell repertoires in cytomegalovirus infection (dated by TCRdb to the late 2010s). Study-level background: The peptide stimulations were aimed at well-studied HLA-B-restricted epitopes as well as recently identified HLA-C-restricted CMV epitopes, whose presentation resists viral immunomodulation. Donor HLA type was relevant to the analysis, because carriage of CMV infection together with the matching HLA type was indicated by public TCR beta signatures. What the study reported, not specific to this receptor: In both this cohort and an independent cohort of 350 or so donors, the cumulative frequency of public TCR beta family members distinguished carriers of CMV infection plus the relevant HLA type. In the ex vivo response, HLA-C-restricted CMV-specific TCR beta clonotypes were dominant, and in two of eight donors the single most frequent clonotype came from this HLA-C-restricted group.

Taken with the paper, the label for treatment or condition translates to: in vitro stimulation with specific CMV peptide epitopes to enrich CMV-specific T cells. The rearranged chain carries TRBV2 and TRBJ1-2, with the D gene not confidently named. The sequenced sample was CD8+ T cells from cultured PBMCs, obtained from culture after CMV antigen stimulation. This TCR came from a human donor in good health (CMV status not recorded). Some clones in this sample may be carry-over from other donors' samples. This receptor has the CDR3 CASSESGVYGYTF. The DNA sequence follows: TGTGCCAGCAGTGAATCGGGAGTTTATGGCTACACCTTC.